Below are 26 T cell receptor beta chains sequenced from a single sample in a study of identical twins. From the 5' RACE reads, TCRdb called clonotypes with MiXCR, one entry per CDR3 protein. The sample lists approximately 190,000 distinct CDR3 sequences, more than 15% occurring once. The same data also went into a second study, on T cells expressing NK-cell markers.

Sequenced input: CD8+ T cells sorted from blood. These receptors were obtained from a woman between 18 and 29 years old in good health.

This clonotype appeared a few times. The chain has TRBV3-1 and TRBJ1-4, with D maybe TRBD1 (5 bases). V shed 8 bases and J shed 8 bases, with 15 bases lying between them. CDR1 and CDR2 from the germline V gene are LGHDT and YNNKEL (reference sequence). The CDR3 contains 13 residues. The CDR3 DNA reads as TGTGCCAGCCGGGAAGGGACGAACGAAAAACTGTTTTTT. It is translated as CASREGTNEKLFF. The full variable domain, with the rest looked up from reference TRBV3-1 and TRBJ1-4, is DTAVSQTPKYLVTQMGNDKSIKCEQNLGHDTMYWYKQDSKKFLKIMFSYNNKELIINETVPNRFSPKSPDKAHLNLHINSLELGDSAVYFCASREGTNEKLFFGSGTQLSVL.

This clonotype has just a few counts. The rearrangement uses TRBV29-1 and TRBJ2-5; TRBD2 might be the D (5 bases). In germline, CDR1 is SQVTM, CDR2 ANQGSEA. V lost 2 bases and J 1 base, leaving 14 bases between the germline ends. The CDR3 has 15 residues. CDR3 loop: CSVETSLETQETQYF. CDR3 bases: TGCAGCGTTGAAACGTCACTAGAGACCCAAGAGACCCAGTACTTC.

This clonotype was observed a handful of times. The V call is TRBV5-1, the J call TRBJ1-1; TRBD1 is a possible D gene (6 bases). V lost 0 bases, J lost 3 bases, and 12 bases lay in between. Germline CDR1 and CDR2: SGHRS and YFSETQ. This CDR3 has 15 amino acids. The DNA of the CDR3 is TGCGCCAGCAGCTTGGTCGGGGGGCTGGACACTGAAGCTTTCTTT. This codes for CASSLVGGLDTEAFF. Based on the CDR3 plus reference TRBV5-1 and TRBJ1-1, the full variable domain is KAGVTQTPRYLIKTRGQQVTLSCSPISGHRSVSWYQQTPGQGLQFLFEYFSETQRNKGNFPGRFSGRQFSNSRSEMNVSTLELGDSALYLCASSLVGGLDTEAFFGQGTRLTVV.

In this sample, this clonotype turned up a few times. The chain is built from TRBV20-1 and TRBJ1-4, with 7 bases fitting TRBD1. Germline V CDR1 and CDR2: DFQATT, SNEGSKA (reference sequence). Germline trimming cut 6 bases from V and 4 bases from J; bases unmatched to any gene: 8. This CDR3 spans 14 amino acids. CDR3 loop: CSALTGENNEKLFF. CDR3 in DNA: TGCAGTGCGCTAACAGGGGAGAATAATGAAAAACTGTTTTTT.

This rearrangement joins TRBV19 to TRBJ2-7; possibly TRBD1 or TRBD2 for D (6 bases each). Germline V lookup: CDR1 LNHDA, CDR2 SQIVND (reference sequence). V was trimmed by 2 bases and J by 2 bases, leaving 13 bases between them. The length of the CDR3 is 15 residues. The CDR3 loop is CASSIMDGGTYEQYF. DNA for the CDR3: TGTGCCAGTAGTATAATGGACGGGGGCACCTACGAGCAGTACTTC. The variable domain in full, with the rest retrieved from reference TRBV19 and TRBJ2-7, is DGGITQSPKYLFRKEGQNVTLSCEQNLNHDAMYWYRQDPGQGLRLIYYSQIVNDFQKGDIAEGYSVSREKKESFPLTVTSAQKNPTAFYLCASSIMDGGTYEQYFGPGTRLTVT.

V usage is TRBV12-3 or TRBV12-4 and J usage is TRBJ1-1, with unresolved D. This CDR3 is 13 amino acids long. Between the trimmed V and J ends, which lost 6 bases and 0 bases, there was a span of 8 bases. CDR3: CASSPDLNTEAFF. DNA for the CDR3: TGTGCCAGCAGCCCCGACTTGAACACTGAAGCTTTCTTT.

This chain joins TRBV4-1 and TRBJ2-2; 8 positions agree with TRBD2. The V gene's germline CDR1 is MGHRA and CDR2 YSYEKL. This CDR3 is built from 15 residues. The V and J ends lost 4 bases and 7 bases, in that order; junction bases with no gene match: 8. The CDR3 here is CASSLPGLGGGELFF. The CDR3 region has the DNA TGCGCCAGCAGCCTCCCGGGACTAGGGGGCGGGGAGCTGTTTTTT.

This clonotype was detected a few times. This chain links TRBV12-3 or TRBV12-4 with TRBJ1-1; TRBD1 agrees at 10 bases. The V gene end was trimmed by 4 bases and the J gene end by 1 base; junction bases not matched to a gene: 9. The CDR3 spans 17 residues. CDR3 loop: CASSSRTGGFSNTEAFF. The CDR3 DNA is TGTGCCAGCAGTTCACGGACAGGGGGATTTTCGAACACTGAAGCTTTCTTT.

This clonotype was seen repeatedly, ten times or more. CDR3 residues: CASSSRDRGWDSPLHF. Here the CDR3 DNA reads TGTGCCAGCAGCTCCCGGGACAGGGGTTGGGATTCACCCCTCCACTTT. The gene calls are TRBV7-9 and TRBJ1-6, with 10 bases lining up with TRBD1. This CDR3 has 16 residues. Germline V lookup: CDR1 SEHNR, CDR2 FQNEAQ (reference sequence). V gave up 4 bases and J gave up 8 bases; unmatched junction bases: 8.

The CDR3 DNA reads TGTGCCACCAGCAGCCCGATGAAGGGCTGGAGCAATCAGCCCCAGCATTTT. Translated, it gives CATSSPMKGWSNQPQHF. The chain recombines TRBV15 with TRBJ1-5; D is unresolved. V lost 3 bases to trimming and J lost 1 base, with 16 bases between them. Per germline, CDR1 LNHNV and CDR2 YYDKDF (reference sequence). The CDR3 is 17 residues long.

V and J are TRBV6-2 or TRBV6-3 and TRBJ2-1, with D perhaps matching TRBD1 (5 bases). V was trimmed by 0 bases and J by 9 bases, leaving 6 bases between them. This CDR3 has 12 residues. Germline V gives CDR1 MNHEY, CDR2 SVGEGT. Written as DNA, the CDR3 is TGTGCCAGCAGTTACTCGGGGCCTGAGCAGTTCTTC. Protein sequence: CASSYSGPEQFF.

This clonotype was seen a few times. At one end the junction does not follow the germline gene, possibly because of a read error. The chain couples TRBV10-3 to TRBJ2-7; no definite D call. The CDR3 consists of 11 residues. Per germline, CDR1 ENHRY and CDR2 SYGVKD. CDR3 coding DNA: TGTGCCATCAGTGAGGGTATTTTAGAGGACTTC. Translating gives CAISEGILEDF.

The V and J genes are TRBV7-9 and TRBJ1-6; the match to TRBD1 covers 10 bases. V lost 6 bases to trimming and J lost 9 bases; unmatched junction nucleotides: 5. CDR1 SEHNR and CDR2 FQNEAQ come from the germline V gene (reference sequence). This CDR3 is 14 amino acids long. DNA of the CDR3: TGTGCCAGCAGTAACCGGGACAGGGGTTCACCCCTCCACTTT. This encodes CASSNRDRGSPLHF.

V and J are TRBV6-5 and TRBJ1-1; D gene unclear. Germline CDR1 is MNHEY and CDR2 is SVGAGI. The V end was cut by 5 bases, the J end by 6 bases, with 16 bases between. CDR3 size: 14 residues. CDR3 in DNA: TGTGCCAGCAGTACCCGACCCCTTCATCCTGAAGCTTTCTTT. It codes for CASSTRPLHPEAFF.

This chain links TRBV27 with TRBJ2-1, with 9 bases identical to TRBD2. J gave up 6 bases and V 7 bases, and 13 bases lay outside the gene matches. The CDR3 is 16 residues long. Germline lookup yields CDR1 MNHEY and CDR2 SMNVEV (reference sequence). The CDR3 DNA sequence: TGTGCCAGCACAAGCGGGGGGCTTCCCAGCTCCAATGAGCAGTTCTTC. Amino acid sequence: CASTSGGLPSSNEQFF.

The sample holds one count of this clonotype. The V call is TRBV14, the J call TRBJ2-1, with 8 bases that match TRBD2. The CDR3 totals 15 residues. Germline CDR1 and CDR2: SGHDN and FVKESK. J gave up 5 bases and V 2 bases, and 5 bases lay outside the gene matches. The CDR3 DNA reads TGTGCCAGCAGCCAACCTGAAGCGGGAGACAATGAGCAGTTCTTC. Translation gives CASSQPEAGDNEQFF.

This clonotype occurred many times. The chain uses TRBV20-1 and TRBJ2-3, with 7 bases fitting TRBD2. The CDR3 runs 17 residues. The trim removed 5 bases at V and 4 bases at J, leaving 18 bases unmatched. CDR1 is DFQATT and CDR2 is SNEGSKA in the germline V gene (reference sequence). Written as DNA, the CDR3 is TGCAGTGCTCCCCGACCGGGGGGAGGGCCCTCGCCAGATACGCAGTATTTT. It encodes CSAPRPGGGPSPDTQYF.

The table lists this clonotype with many counts. The chain is built from TRBV27 and TRBJ2-5; TRBD2 is a possible D gene (5 bases). Germline CDR1 and CDR2: MNHEY and SMNVEV (reference sequence). Deletions cut 3 bases from V and 2 bases from J, with 13 bases between. The length of the CDR3 is 15 residues. The CDR3 DNA reads as TGTGCCAGCAGTTTGTTGAGGGCTGGGCAAGAGACCCAGTACTTC. Translation gives CASSLLRAGQETQYF.

The genes are TRBV4-1 and TRBJ1-2, with D unresolved. CDR1 MGHRA and CDR2 YSYEKL come from the germline V gene. The CDR3 runs 13 residues. V was trimmed by 4 bases and J by 3 bases, leaving 9 bases between them. The CDR3 here is CASSPPGDYGYTF. The DNA of the CDR3 is TGCGCCAGCAGCCCGCCCGGGGACTATGGCTACACCTTC.

The chain employs TRBV20-1 and TRBJ2-3; the match to TRBD2 covers 10 bases. The CDR3 covers 14 residues. Germline lookup yields CDR1 DFQATT and CDR2 SNEGSKA (reference sequence). The trim removed 5 bases at V and 6 bases at J, leaving 8 bases unmatched. CDR3 sequence (DNA): TGCAGTGCTGGGGGACTAGCGAGGACGGATACGCAGTATTTT. Protein: CSAGGLARTDTQYF.

V gene TRBV2 combines with J gene TRBJ2-1; the match to TRBD2 covers 11 bases. In germline, CDR1 is SNHLY, CDR2 FYNNEI. Trimming took 5 bases from V and 5 from J; bases not matched to a gene: 2. This CDR3 has 14 residues. Here the CDR3 DNA reads TGTGCCAGCAGTCTGACTAGCGGGAACAATGAGCAGTTCTTC. Encoded protein: CASSLTSGNNEQFF.

This clonotype has more than one count but fewer than ten. This rearrangement joins TRBV25-1 to TRBJ1-2; D gene unclear. This CDR3 region has 14 residues. Germline V gene lookup returns CDR1 MGHDK and CDR2 SYGVNS. V gave up 1 base and J gave up 8 bases, with 14 bases separating them. The CDR3 coding sequence is TGTGCCAGCAGTGAATCCTCATCTGGGAGGGGCTACACCTTC. Translated: CASSESSSGRGYTF.

The chain uses TRBV5-8 and TRBJ2-2; 7 bases align to TRBD2. The CDR3 has 15 residues. The germline V gene has CDR1 SGHTS and CDR2 YDEGEE. V shed 2 bases, J shed 4 bases, and the junction held 5 bases outside the gene matches. Here the CDR3 reads CASSLRGEGTGELFF. DNA for the CDR3: TGTGCCAGCAGCTTAAGAGGGGAGGGCACCGGGGAGCTGTTTTTT.

This clonotype was detected a few times. The chain couples TRBV20-1 to TRBJ2-2; D may correspond to TRBD1 or TRBD2 (5 bases each). Looked up from germline, CDR1 is DFQATT and CDR2 is SNEGSKA (reference sequence). The ends were cut back, 6 bases at V and 6 bases at J, with 14 bases in the middle. CDR3 length: 13 amino acids. CDR3 bases: TGCAGTGCCCGAGAGGGGTCCGCCGGGGAGCTGTTTTTT. It translates to CSAREGSAGELFF.

The CDR3 region has the DNA TGTGCCAGCTCACCACCGGACAGCGACGAGCAGTACTTC. This codes for CASSPPDSDEQYF. The chain recombines TRBV18 with TRBJ2-7, with a tentative D call TRBD1 (6 bases). The CDR3 runs 13 residues. The V end lost 0 bases, the J end lost 5 bases, and 8 bases lay between the germline ends. Germline V gene data show CDR1 as KGHSH and CDR2 as LQKENI.

This clonotype was observed a handful of times. V gene TRBV20-1 combines with J gene TRBJ2-7; 12 bases are a match to TRBD2. Trimming took 0 bases from V and 4 from J; bases not matched to a gene: 4. CDR3 length: 15 residues. The germline V gene has CDR1 DFQATT and CDR2 SNEGSKA (reference sequence). The CDR3: CSAREVGLAGYEQYF. The CDR3 DNA is TGCAGTGCTAGAGAGGTGGGACTAGCGGGTTACGAGCAGTACTTC.